Given below is one T cell receptor beta chain in context. As handled by the study authors: Amplification of reference gene primers was used by the study to estimate nucleated cell counts. TCRdb's table, derived via immunoSEQ multiplex PCR, lists solely in-frame clones and lacks some. V and J calls and clone size are those listed in that table; D and trimming were worked out from the DNA. This table has about 200,000 clones, 89% appearing once. Trimming took 0 bases from V and 4 from J, leaving 9 bases between them. The germline CDR1 and CDR2 sequences are LNHNV and YYDKDF (reference sequence). The length of the CDR3 is 15 residues. This sample is drawn from a study of blood T cell repertoires in COVID-19. The wider study: The United States, Italy and Spain were the sources of the acute and convalescent COVID-19 samples. T cells, B-cell-depleted T cells, or PBMCs provided the cDNA or gDNA that served as material.

V is TRBV15 and J is TRBJ1-4; D unresolved. The receptor's source is a woman aged 40 to 49 with acute or convalescent COVID-19. The material sequenced was peripheral blood. CDR3: CATSRDRTGNEKLFF. CDR3 coding DNA: TGTGCCACCAGCAGAGATCGAACCGGTAATGAAAAACTGTTTTTT.